One sample yielded the 20 T cell receptor beta chains listed below, sequenced in a study of human T cells and chemical hapten exposure. One entry per CDR3 protein results from TCRdb running MiXCR on the RACE reads. Among 95,000 to 150,000 distinct CDR3 sequences, 13% were seen once, and the ten largest hold around 3%. Time point defined: pre-sensitization, week 0. Treatment denoted: therapeutic diphenylcyclopropenone sensitization with weekly scalp DPC. The source was whole blood, collected in connection with sensitization to the hapten diphenylcyclopropenone (DPC). These TCRs come from a woman aged 18-35 years with alopecia areata. Some clones in this sample may be carry-over from other donors' samples.

The rearrangement uses TRBV5-1 and TRBJ2-7; D is unresolved. This CDR3 has 13 residues. The germline CDR1 and CDR2 sequences are SGHRS and YFSETQ. V gave up 1 base and J gave up 0 bases, with 5 bases separating them. CDR3 bases: TGCGCCAGCAGCTTGCAGCTCTCCTACGAGCAGTACTTC. Translation gives CASSLQLSYEQYF.

This clonotype was seen a handful of times. The rearrangement joins TRBV7-6 to TRBJ2-1, with a weak D call TRBD2 (5 bases). The V and J ends lost 0 bases and 1 base respectively, with 16 bases between them. CDR3 length equals 18 residues. Germline-derived CDR1 and CDR2 are SGHVS and FNYEAQ. CDR3 protein: CASSLALYIPGSYNEQFF. The DNA for the CDR3 is TGTGCCAGCAGCTTAGCGCTTTACATCCCGGGATCCTACAATGAGCAGTTCTTC.

The chain carries TRBV5-1 and TRBJ2-3; possibly TRBD2 for D (6 bases). V lost 4 bases and J 0 bases, leaving 12 bases between the germline ends. Germline lookup yields CDR1 SGHRS and CDR2 YFSETQ. The length of the CDR3 is 15 residues. CDR3 in amino acids: CASSPSGRSTDTQYF. For the CDR3, the DNA is TGCGCCAGCAGCCCGAGCGGGCGCAGCACAGATACGCAGTATTTT.

This clonotype came up many times. The gene calls are TRBV12-5 and TRBJ2-1; TRBD2 agrees at 12 bases. The CDR3 is 14 amino acids. Unmatched junction bases numbered 3, after V lost 5 bases and J lost 7 bases. Per germline, CDR1 LGHNT and CDR2 FRNRAP. The CDR3 nucleotides read TGTGCTAGTGGTCGACTAGCGGGGGCTAATGAGCAGTTCTTC. This gives the protein CASGRLAGANEQFF.

The V gene is TRBV7-2, the J gene TRBJ1-4; maybe TRBD1 (5 bases). Germline CDR1 is SGHTA and CDR2 is FQGNSA. The germline V and J ends were trimmed by 1 base and 7 bases, with 10 bases remaining between them. CDR3 length: 14 amino acids. CDR3 residues: CASSLVPGREKLFF. The CDR3 nucleotides are TGTGCCAGCAGCTTAGTTCCGGGACGTGAAAAACTGTTTTTT.

This clonotype was seen just once. This chain connects TRBV12-3 or TRBV12-4 to TRBJ2-1; the match to TRBD1 covers 8 bases. The trim removed 3 bases at V and 9 bases at J, leaving 4 bases unmatched. The CDR3 has 13 residues. DNA for the CDR3: TGTGCCAGCAGTTTGGCAGGGGGCGGTGAGCAGTTCTTC. It encodes CASSLAGGGEQFF.

The chain uses TRBV11-2 and TRBJ2-7, with D uncertain. Between the trimmed V and J ends, which lost 5 bases and 6 bases, there was a span of 14 bases. Germline CDR1 and CDR2: SGHAT and FQNNGV. CDR3 length: 13 residues. Here the CDR3 DNA reads TGTGCCAGCAGCATGATACAGCTGGGCGAGCAGTACTTC. Translated, it gives CASSMIQLGEQYF.

This clonotype was counted at least ten times. A read error may produce the germline difference seen at one junction end. This chain connects TRBV5-1 to TRBJ1-1; possible D gene TRBD1, 5 bases. The germline CDR1 and CDR2 sequences are SGHRS and YFSETQ. This CDR3 spans 15 amino acids. CDR3 protein: CASSLGGTLNTEAFF. In nucleotides, the CDR3 is TGTGCCAGCAGCTTAGGTGGGACGTTGAACACTGAAGCTTTCTTT.

This clonotype has a count of ten or more. J is TRBJ1-3 and V is TRBV7-9, with D possibly TRBD1 on 6 matching bases. Trimming took 7 bases from V and 2 from J, leaving 18 bases between them. This CDR3 comprises 16 residues. The V gene's germline CDR1 is SEHNR and CDR2 FQNEAQ (reference sequence). In DNA form, the CDR3 reads TGTGCCAGCACTAAGAGGTCCGGGGGCACTGGAAACACCATATATTTT. As protein: CASTKRSGGTGNTIYF. Filled out from reference TRBV7-9 and TRBJ1-3, the complete variable domain reads DTGVSQNPRHKITKRGQNVTFRCDPISEHNRLYWYRQTLGQGPEFLTYFQNEAQLEKSRLLSDRFSAERPKGSFSTLEIQRTEQGDSAMYLCASTKRSGGTGNTIYFGEGSWLTVV.

The genes are TRBV11-3 and TRBJ2-3; no clear D. The CDR3 length is 13 residues. V was cut by 5 bases and J by 5 bases, with 11 bases left in between. CDR1 and CDR2 from the germline V gene are SGHNT and YENEEA. The CDR3 nucleotides are TGTGCCAGCAGCCCCCGGACGGAAGATACGCAGTATTTT. Translation: CASSPRTEDTQYF.

In this sample, this clonotype turned up a few times. The chain combines TRBV19 with TRBJ1-5, with a weak D call TRBD1 (5 bases). V shed 3 bases and J shed 0 bases, with 15 bases lying between them. This CDR3 has 17 residues. Germline-derived CDR1 and CDR2 are LNHDA and SQIVND (reference sequence). In nucleotides, the CDR3 is TGTGCCAGTAGTATTCGAACAGGAAAAACTAGCAATCAGCCCCAGCATTTT. Protein product: CASSIRTGKTSNQPQHF.

This clonotype was counted ten times or more. This chain uses TRBV11-2 with TRBJ2-1; a possible D gene is TRBD2 (6 bases). Germline CDR1 SGHAT, CDR2 FQNNGV. The CDR3 covers 15 residues. With 4 bases removed from V and 2 bases from J, the gap between germline ends came to 12 bases. The CDR3 region has the DNA TGTGCCAGCAGCTCGGGGGTGACAGCCTACAATGAGCAGTTCTTC. Protein product: CASSSGVTAYNEQFF.

This clonotype was counted between two and nine times. The V call is TRBV9, the J call TRBJ1-1; unclear D gene. This CDR3 comprises 15 residues. Per the germline V gene, CDR1 is SGDLS and CDR2 is YYNGEE. Trimming left V 2 bases short and J 1 base short, with 12 bases between. The CDR3 region has the DNA TGTGCCAGCAGCGTTACAAGTACAGAGAACACTGAAGCTTTCTTT. As protein: CASSVTSTENTEAFF.

The sample holds a few counts of this clonotype. V and J are TRBV2 and TRBJ1-6; TRBD1 matches at 9 bases. The V gene's germline CDR1 is SNHLY and CDR2 FYNNEI. The CDR3 has 14 residues. Trimming took 6 bases from V and 6 from J; bases not matched to a gene: 3. The CDR3 region has the DNA TGTGCCAGCAGCAAACAGGGGGCTAATTCACCCCTCCACTTT. It encodes CASSKQGANSPLHF.

This clonotype was counted a few times. V is TRBV20-1 and J is TRBJ1-5; the D is unclear. The CDR3 has 15 amino acids. Per germline, CDR1 DFQATT and CDR2 SNEGSKA (reference sequence). Trimming stripped 5 bases from V and 0 bases from J, with 14 bases between. Here the CDR3 reads CSAALPGDSNQPQHF. CDR3 sequence (DNA): TGCAGTGCTGCGCTTCCCGGTGATAGCAATCAGCCCCAGCATTTT.

This clonotype has only a few counts. This chain connects TRBV30 to TRBJ2-5; TRBD2 aligns across 15 bases. V was pared by 3 bases and J by 1 base, with 3 bases of the junction left unmatched. The CDR3 is made up of 16 amino acids. CDR1 GTSNPN and CDR2 SVGIG come from the germline V gene (reference sequence). The CDR3 DNA follows: TGTGCCTGGAGCGGACTAGCGGGGGGGCCCCAAGAGACCCAGTACTTC. This codes for CAWSGLAGGPQETQYF.

V and J are TRBV5-4 and TRBJ2-3; tentative D call: TRBD2 (6 bases). V was shortened by 3 bases and J by 1 base, with 12 bases between the two germline ends. CDR3 size: 15 residues. Germline loops: CDR1 SGHNT, CDR2 YYREEE (reference sequence). CDR3 sequence reads: CASSSWRGGTDTQYF. The CDR3 DNA is TGTGCCAGCAGCTCCTGGCGGGGCGGCACAGATACGCAGTATTTT.

This clonotype was seen many times. The V gene is TRBV6-6, the J gene TRBJ2-7; no firm D call. This CDR3 has 12 residues. The germline V gene has CDR1 MNHNY and CDR2 SVGAGI (reference sequence). V lost 2 bases and J 3 bases, leaving 5 bases between the germline ends. The CDR3 sequence: CASSYANYEQYF. The CDR3 bases are TGTGCCAGCAGTTACGCCAACTACGAGCAGTACTTC.

V usage is TRBV14 and J usage is TRBJ1-2; weak D call: TRBD1 (5 bases). The V end was cut by 3 bases, the J end by 6 bases, with 8 bases between. Germline lookup yields CDR1 SGHDN and CDR2 FVKESK. CDR3 length: 12 residues. Here the CDR3 DNA reads TGTGCCAGCAGCCATCAGGGTAATGGCTACACCTTC. Translating gives CASSHQGNGYTF.

This clonotype showed up many times. The rearrangement uses TRBV30 and TRBJ2-2; D call uncertain. The CDR3 covers 15 residues. V was pared by 0 bases and J by 1 base, with 9 bases between. Germline CDR1 is GTSNPN and CDR2 is SVGIG (reference sequence). CDR3 amino acids: CAWSVPQENTGELFF. DNA of the CDR3: TGTGCCTGGAGTGTACCCCAGGAGAACACCGGGGAGCTGTTTTTT.